A selection of T cell receptor beta chains follows, all from one sample in a study of blood T cells in healthy people across ages. TCRdb analysed the 5' RACE reads with MiXCR anew, one entry per CDR3 protein. The sample lists about 620,000 distinct CDR3 sequences; 20% to 25% were seen once. The sequencing sample was made of blood. These receptors all stem from a man between 65 and 85 years old in good health. Each CDR3 is given with its conserved first and last residue. Fields, in order: J gene, D gene, V gene, clone size, CDR3 protein, CDR3 DNA. A D gene is named only where the DNA matches it firmly. Rows give clone size only sometimes, using once, few, many, or a class for an expanded clone.

>TRBJ2-1|TRBD1|TRBV7-8|-
CASRPQGDNEQFF
TGTGCCAGCAGACCTCAGGGGGACAATGAGCAGTTCTTC
>TRBJ2-7|TRBD1|TRBV7-9|many
CASSRQGGLFEQYF
TGTGCCAGCAGCCGACAGGGCGGCCTCTTTGAGCAGTACTTC
>TRBJ1-2|TRBD1|TRBV6-5|few
CAGSPGQDVGYTF
TGTGCCGGCAGCCCGGGACAGGATGTTGGCTACACCTTC
>TRBJ2-5|-|TRBV7-9|-
CASSYVIPSQETQYF
TGTGCCAGCAGCTACGTTATTCCTTCCCAAGAGACCCAGTACTTC
>TRBJ2-1|TRBD2|TRBV20-1|few
CSAGLAGVPHEQFF
TGCAGTGCTGGCCTAGCGGGAGTACCACATGAGCAGTTCTTC
>TRBJ1-4|TRBD1|TRBV14|many
CASSRGQVGEKLFF
TGTGCCAGCAGCCGTGGACAGGTTGGGGAAAAACTGTTTTTT
>TRBJ2-3|-|TRBV29-1|few
CSVDPGSGTDTQYF
TGCAGCGTTGATCCCGGGAGCGGTACAGATACGCAGTATTTT
>TRBJ1-1|TRBD1|TRBV19|few
CASGGQGSPEAFF
TGTGCCAGTGGGGGACAGGGTTCTCCTGAAGCTTTCTTT
>TRBJ2-7|-|TRBV5-1|-
CASSLVSGAHEQYF
TGCGCCAGCAGCTTGGTTTCAGGGGCCCACGAGCAGTACTTC
>TRBJ2-2|TRBD2|TRBV5-5|-
CASSLASGQNTGELFF
TGTGCCAGCAGCTTGGCTAGCGGGCAAAACACCGGGGAGCTGTTTTTT
>TRBJ1-3|-|TRBV2|many
CASLISGNTIYF
TGTGCCAGCCTTATTTCTGGAAACACCATATATTTT
>TRBJ2-3|TRBD2|TRBV5-1|-
CASSLEGGDSDTQYF
TGCGCCAGCAGCTTGGAGGGAGGGGATTCAGATACGCAGTATTTT
>TRBJ1-2|-|TRBV6-5|-
CASSYGGGGYTF
TGTGCCAGCAGTTACGGAGGGGGTGGCTACACCTTC
>TRBJ2-7|TRBD2|TRBV13|-
CASSLEGSGSPYEQYF
TGTGCCAGCAGCTTAGAAGGTAGCGGGAGTCCCTACGAGCAGTACTTC
>TRBJ2-1|-|TRBV6-5|-
CASSSLSAGLRNEQFF
TGTGCCAGCAGTTCTCTTTCCGCGGGCCTTCGGAATGAGCAGTTCTTC
>TRBJ2-7|TRBD1|TRBV5-1|few
CASSASGQGYEQYF
TGCGCCAGCAGCGCCTCCGGACAGGGGTACGAGCAGTACTTC
>TRBJ1-5|TRBD1|TRBV29-1|-
CSVTAGTGVGQPQHF
TGCAGCGTCACTGCCGGGACAGGGGTTGGTCAGCCCCAGCATTTT
>TRBJ1-2|TRBD1|TRBV29-1|-
CSVESQGVNYGYTF
TGCAGCGTTGAATCCCAGGGGGTTAACTATGGCTACACCTTC
>TRBJ2-5|-|TRBV7-6|few
CAISPLAVPGETQYF
TGTGCCATCTCCCCACTGGCGGTTCCGGGCGAGACCCAGTACTTC
>TRBJ2-3|-|TRBV6-2/TRBV6-3|-
CTSSHARGDTQYF
TGTACCAGCAGTCACGCCCGAGGAGATACGCAGTATTTT
>TRBJ2-5|TRBD2|TRBV3-1|many
CASSQPSEGLAGIGETQYF
TGTGCCAGCAGCCAACCGTCAGAGGGACTAGCGGGTATCGGAGAGACCCAGTACTTC
>TRBJ2-3|TRBD2|TRBV28|-
CASSRPVRAGVADTQYF
TGTGCCAGCAGTCGGCCTGTACGAGCGGGAGTCGCAGATACGCAGTATTTT
>TRBJ2-7|-|TRBV29-1|-
CSVGRLGGLEEQYF
TGCAGCGTTGGACGGCTAGGGGGTTTGGAAGAGCAGTACTTC
>TRBJ2-1|TRBD2|TRBV11-1|-
CTSSLERTSPNEQFF
TGTACCAGCAGCTTAGAACGGACTAGCCCCAATGAGCAGTTCTTC
>TRBJ2-7|-|TRBV7-2|-
CASSPALWRSGRIYEQYF
TGTGCCAGCAGCCCCGCCCTATGGCGTTCGGGGAGGATCTACGAGCAGTACTTC
>TRBJ2-7|TRBD1|TRBV24-1|many
CATSDWDSNYSYEQYF
TGTGCCACCAGTGACTGGGACAGCAATTACTCCTACGAGCAGTACTTC
>TRBJ2-2|TRBD2|TRBV4-3|-
CASSQGTRNTGELFF
TGCGCCAGCAGCCAAGGGACTAGGAACACCGGGGAGCTGTTTTTT
>TRBJ2-7|-|TRBV2|few
CASRRASYEQYF
TGTGCCAGCAGGCGTGCTAGCTACGAGCAGTACTTC
>TRBJ2-5|-|TRBV20-1|few
CSASFRAFQETQYF
TGCAGTGCCAGCTTTCGGGCGTTTCAAGAGACCCAGTACTTC
>TRBJ1-2|-|TRBV20-1|-
CSARLTQEGHYGYTF
TGCAGTGCTAGGCTCACTCAGGAGGGACACTATGGCTACACCTTC
>TRBJ2-3|-|TRBV9|-
CASSVEVGDTQYF
TGTGCCAGCAGCGTAGAGGTGGGAGATACGCAGTATTTT
>TRBJ2-2|TRBD1|TRBV19|few
CASSTPGQGIVGELFF
TGTGCCAGTAGTACGCCGGGACAGGGAATTGTCGGGGAGCTGTTTTTT
>TRBJ2-3|-|TRBV7-2|-
CASSLGAAADTQYF
TGTGCCAGCAGCTTAGGAGCGGCTGCAGATACGCAGTATTTT
>TRBJ2-3|-|TRBV5-1|-
CASSPGVQTDTQYF
TGCGCCAGCAGCCCCGGGGTTCAAACAGATACGCAGTATTTT
>TRBJ2-5|-|TRBV6-5|once
CASSTGGGETQYF
TGTGCCAGCAGTACAGGGGGGGGAGAGACCCAGTACTTC
>TRBJ2-3|TRBD2|TRBV5-1|once
CASSEEPAGGWDTQYF
TGCGCCAGCAGCGAGGAGCCGGCGGGGGGCTGGGATACGCAGTATTTT
>TRBJ1-3|-|TRBV7-9|-
CASSAYILTDSGNTIYF
TGTGCCAGCAGCGCTTATATTTTGACTGACTCTGGAAACACCATATATTTT
>TRBJ1-1|-|TRBV7-9|few
CASSLVVAGTQNKAFF
TGTGCCAGCAGCTTAGTAGTCGCCGGGACACAAAATAAAGCTTTCTTT
>TRBJ1-5|-|TRBV3-1|few
CASSQDLGGGQPQHF
TGTGCCAGCAGCCAGGACCTTGGGGGCGGTCAGCCCCAGCATTTT